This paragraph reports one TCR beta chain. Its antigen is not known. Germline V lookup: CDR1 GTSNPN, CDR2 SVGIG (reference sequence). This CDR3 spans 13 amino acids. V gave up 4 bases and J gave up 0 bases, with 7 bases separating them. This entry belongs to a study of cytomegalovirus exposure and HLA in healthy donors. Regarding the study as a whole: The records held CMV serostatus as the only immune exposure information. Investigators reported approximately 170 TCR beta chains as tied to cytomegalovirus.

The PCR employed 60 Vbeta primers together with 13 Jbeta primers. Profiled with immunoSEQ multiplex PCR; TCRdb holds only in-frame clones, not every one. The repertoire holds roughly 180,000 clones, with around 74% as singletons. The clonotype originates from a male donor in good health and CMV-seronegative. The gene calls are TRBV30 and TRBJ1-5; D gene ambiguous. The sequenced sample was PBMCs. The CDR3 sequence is CAWTGGSNQPQHF. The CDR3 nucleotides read TGTGCCTGGACGGGAGGTAGCAATCAGCCCCAGCATTTT.